What follows are 32 T cell receptor beta chains derived from one specimen sequenced in a study of shared clonotypes between healthy human individuals. Profiling relied on immunoSEQ multiplex PCR, and the TCRdb table lists in-frame clones only, not all of them. The sample contains around 2,100,000 clones, roughly 94% of which appear only once. Terminally differentiated effector memory CD45RA+ cells were excluded by CCR7 positive selection of CD45RO-negative cells. The sample was naive CD8+ T cells sorted from blood. These receptor sequences come from a man between 18 and 29 years old in good health.

The chain links TRBV7-3 to TRBJ2-2, with TRBD1 identical over 9 bases. J gave up 3 bases and V 2 bases, and 10 bases lay outside the gene matches. Germline CDR1 SGHTA, CDR2 FQGTGA. The CDR3 runs 18 residues. The DNA of the CDR3 is TGTGCCAGCAGCTTATGGGGACAGGGTAGGAGGGACACCGGGGAGCTGTTTTTT. It encodes CASSLWGQGRRDTGELFF. The variable domain in full, completed from reference TRBV7-3 and TRBJ2-2, reads GAGVSQTPSNKVTEKGKYVELRCDPISGHTALYWYRQSLGQGPEFLIYFQGTGAADDSGLPNDRFFAVRPEGSVSTLKIQRTERGDSAVYLCASSLWGQGRRDTGELFFGEGSRLTVL.

The rearrangement uses TRBV27 and TRBJ2-3; D unresolved. The V gene's germline CDR1 is MNHEY and CDR2 SMNVEV (reference sequence). The V gene lost 6 bases and the J gene lost 0 bases, with 16 bases spanning the gap. The CDR3 consists of 16 residues. The CDR3 DNA is TGTGCCAGCAGCCTAGTACCGAGATCTAGCACAGATACGCAGTATTTT. It codes for CASSLVPRSSTDTQYF.

The chain carries TRBV6-5 and TRBJ1-2; D is perhaps TRBD1 (6 bases). There are 14 residues in the CDR3. V lost 7 bases, J lost 1 base, and 13 bases lay in between. Germline values: CDR1 MNHEY, CDR2 SVGAGI. The CDR3 DNA reads TGTGCCAGCACGTGGACAGCCTTTAACTATGGCTACACCTTC. Translating gives CASTWTAFNYGYTF.

The CDR3 sequence: CASSSSMRDTEAFF. In nucleotides, the CDR3 is TGTGCCAGCAGCTCCTCTATGAGAGACACTGAAGCTTTCTTT. The chain couples TRBV14 to TRBJ1-1; D is unclear. There are 14 residues in the CDR3. Germline CDR1 SGHDN, CDR2 FVKESK. V lost 5 bases to trimming and J lost 3 bases, with 13 bases between them.

The genes are TRBV6-1 and TRBJ2-7, with 7 bases lining up with TRBD1. Trimming at V came to 4 bases and at J to 5 bases, leaving 5 bases not matched to a gene. The CDR3 extends over 13 amino acids. Germline V CDR1 and CDR2: MNHNS, SASEGT. CDR3 sequence reads: CASSATGSHEQYF. Written as DNA, the CDR3 is TGTGCCAGCAGTGCGACAGGGTCCCACGAGCAGTACTTC.

The chain carries TRBV5-4 and TRBJ2-7, with D perhaps TRBD2 (6 bases). V lost 5 bases and J lost 4, with 10 bases in between. The CDR3 totals 12 residues. The germline CDR1 and CDR2 sequences are SGHNT and YYREEE (reference sequence). This chain's CDR3 is CASSGGRYEQYF. CDR3 nucleotides: TGTGCCAGCAGTGGGGGGAGGTACGAGCAGTACTTC.

This chain connects TRBV6-1 to TRBJ2-7; 9 nucleotides agree with TRBD1. Trimming at V came to 1 base and at J to 4 bases, leaving 5 bases not matched to a gene. The CDR3 runs 15 residues. From germline, CDR1 is MNHNS and CDR2 SASEGT. In DNA form, the CDR3 reads TGTGCCAGCAGTGAAGGTGTGACAGGGGGATACGAGCAGTACTTC. Amino acids: CASSEGVTGGYEQYF.

A note on this clone: Distinct nucleotide sequences in the sample also encode this CDR3. The V and J genes are TRBV27 and TRBJ2-7; D not certain. The germline V gene encodes CDR1 MNHEY and CDR2 SMNVEV (reference sequence). Trimming cost V 3 bases and J 3 bases, with 12 bases left between them. This CDR3 is built from 14 residues. CDR3 region: CASSFLGTSYEQYF. CDR3 bases: TGTGCCAGCAGTTTCCTTGGCACGAGCTACGAGCAGTACTTC.

This clone turned up a few times. V and J are TRBV12-5 and TRBJ1-3; unclear D gene. The CDR3 contains 15 residues. Germline V gives CDR1 LGHNT, CDR2 FRNRAP. V lost 7 bases and J lost 0, with 13 bases in between. The CDR3 nucleotides are TGTGCTAGTGCGGAATGGATCTCCTCTGGAAACACCATATATTTT. Amino acids: CASAEWISSGNTIYF.

The chain joins TRBV7-6 to TRBJ2-3; possible D gene TRBD2, 5 bases. Germline CDR1 reads SGHVS; CDR2 reads FNYEAQ. V was cut by 2 bases and J by 3 bases, with 9 bases left in between. CDR3 length equals 14 residues. Written as DNA, the CDR3 is TGTGCCAGCAGCTTATTGGAGGAAACAGATACGCAGTATTTT. Amino acid sequence: CASSLLEETDTQYF. Based on the CDR3 plus reference TRBV7-6 and TRBJ2-3, the full variable domain is GAGVSQSPRYKVTKRGQDVALRCDPISGHVSLYWYRQALGQGPEFLTYFNYEAQQDKSGLPNDRFSAERPEGSISTLTIQRTEQRDSAMYRCASSLLEETDTQYFGPGTRLTVL.

The DNA of the CDR3 is TGCGCCAGCAGCCAAGATTCAGGGACAGGAGTTTCTTCTAACTATGGCTACACCTTC. Its translation: CASSQDSGTGVSSNYGYTF. This chain joins TRBV4-3 and TRBJ1-2; 8 bases align to TRBD1. This CDR3 has 19 amino acids. V lost 0 bases to trimming and J lost 0 bases; unmatched junction nucleotides: 12. The V gene's germline CDR1 is LGHNA and CDR2 YSLEER.

The V gene is TRBV6-1, the J gene TRBJ1-1; perhaps TRBD1 as D (5 bases). The CDR3 sequence is 12 residues long. V was clipped by 5 bases and J by 4 bases, with 8 bases between them. Germline V CDR1 and CDR2: MNHNS, SASEGT. The CDR3 sequence: CASSRGGTEAFF. CDR3 coding DNA: TGTGCCAGCAGTCGGGGGGGCACTGAAGCTTTCTTT.

This rearrangement joins TRBV5-6 to TRBJ2-5, with D hard to call. Between the trimmed V and J ends, which lost 0 bases and 1 base, there was a span of 7 bases. Germline CDR1 reads SGHDT; CDR2 reads YYEEEE. The CDR3 has 14 residues. CDR3 coding DNA: TGTGCCAGCAGCTTGGGTAGCTTCCAAGAGACCCAGTACTTC. It encodes CASSLGSFQETQYF.

V is TRBV18 and J is TRBJ2-7, with D possibly TRBD1 on 5 matching bases. Trimming removed 3 bases from V and 2 bases from J, with 17 bases in between. Per the germline V gene, CDR1 is KGHSH and CDR2 is LQKENI. The CDR3 contains 16 residues. CDR3 sequence reads: CASSPGPGPSPYEQYF. The CDR3 region has the DNA TGTGCCAGCTCACCTGGCCCAGGGCCAAGCCCCTACGAGCAGTACTTC.

As regards this clone: This same CDR3 is encoded by further DNA sequences in the sample. The chain has TRBV18 and TRBJ2-7, with D maybe TRBD1 (5 bases). V was pared by 0 bases and J by 1 base, with 7 bases between. Germline V gives CDR1 KGHSH, CDR2 LQKENI. The CDR3 is made up of 14 amino acids. For the CDR3, the DNA is TGTGCCAGCTCACCACCCGACAGTTCCTACGAGCAGTACTTC. Translation: CASSPPDSSYEQYF.

CDR3 region: CASSLADGYEQYF. DNA for the CDR3: TGTGCCAGCAGTTTAGCGGATGGATACGAGCAGTACTTC. The rearrangement joins TRBV27 to TRBJ2-7; no firm D call. V lost 2 bases and J 4 bases, leaving 9 bases between the germline ends. The CDR3 contains 13 residues. Germline lookup yields CDR1 MNHEY and CDR2 SMNVEV (reference sequence).

The V gene is TRBV9, the J gene TRBJ1-6; D ambiguous. Between the trimmed V and J ends, which lost 3 bases and 1 base, there was a span of 5 bases. Germline CDR1 and CDR2: SGDLS and YYNGEE. The CDR3 totals 14 residues. The CDR3 DNA follows: TGTGCCAGCAGCGATAATTCCTATAATTCACCCCTCCACTTT. Translated: CASSDNSYNSPLHF.

Details on this clone: The sample has other DNA sequences that encode this CDR3 too. The V call is TRBV28, the J call TRBJ1-5; unclear D gene. Trimming stripped 1 base from V and 2 bases from J, with 9 bases between. Germline values: CDR1 MDHEN, CDR2 SYDVKM. This CDR3 has 15 residues. The CDR3 DNA reads as TGTGCCAGCAGTTTATATCGGGAAGGCAATCAGCCCCAGCATTTT. Protein sequence: CASSLYREGNQPQHF.

The chain has TRBV6-1 and TRBJ2-7; 10 positions agree with TRBD1. There are 17 residues in the CDR3. CDR1 and CDR2 from the germline V gene are MNHNS and SASEGT. The junction had 11 bases not matched to a gene; V was cut back by 3 bases and J by 3 bases. This CDR3 is CASSDGTPGQGIYEQYF. CDR3 in DNA: TGTGCCAGCAGTGACGGGACACCGGGACAGGGGATCTACGAGCAGTACTTC.

V and J are TRBV6-5 and TRBJ1-6; D perhaps matches TRBD1 (5 bases). This CDR3 contains 15 residues. Germline loops: CDR1 MNHEY, CDR2 SVGAGI. Deletions cut 0 bases from V and 7 bases from J, with 10 bases between. Written as DNA, the CDR3 is TGTGCCAGCAGTTACTCGATTTCAGGGAATTCACCCCTCCACTTT. It yields the protein CASSYSISGNSPLHF.

This rearrangement joins TRBV5-4 to TRBJ2-7, with D tentatively TRBD1 or TRBD2 (7 bases each). Germline V gives CDR1 SGHNT, CDR2 YYREEE (reference sequence). There are 13 residues in the CDR3. V shed 4 bases and J shed 4 bases, with 12 bases lying between them. The CDR3 reads CASSPQGGYEQYF. In nucleotides, the CDR3 is TGTGCCAGCAGCCCCCAGGGGGGGTACGAGCAGTACTTC.

In this sample, this clone turned up once. The chain carries TRBV4-1 and TRBJ1-1; D not resolved. The CDR3 has 13 amino acids. The germline gives CDR1 MGHRA, CDR2 YSYEKL. V shed 0 bases and J shed 8 bases, with 10 bases lying between them. The CDR3 DNA reads TGCGCCAGCAGCCAAGATATGGGTTGGGAAGCTTTCTTT. Protein: CASSQDMGWEAFF.

V is TRBV11-2 and J is TRBJ2-5, with 10 nucleotides matching TRBD1. J was trimmed by 1 base and V by 2 bases; bases with no gene match: 10. The CDR3 totals 18 residues. Looked up from germline, CDR1 is SGHAT and CDR2 is FQNNGV. The CDR3 here is CASSLNPRDRGSQETQYF. CDR3 in DNA: TGTGCCAGCAGCTTAAACCCCCGGGACAGGGGCTCCCAAGAGACCCAGTACTTC. Supplemented by reference TRBV11-2 and TRBJ2-5, the full variable domain reads EAGVAQSPRYKIIEKRQSVAFWCNPISGHATLYWYQQILGQGPKLLIQFQNNGVVDDSQLPKDRFSAERLKGVDSTLKIQPAKLEDSAVYLCASSLNPRDRGSQETQYFGPGTRLLVL.

The rearrangement uses TRBV5-5 and TRBJ2-7, with unresolved D. The ends were cut back, 4 bases at V and 3 bases at J, with 11 bases in the middle. Germline values: CDR1 SGHKS, CDR2 YYEKEE (reference sequence). This CDR3 is built from 13 residues. The CDR3 reads CASSPFIIYEQYF. DNA of the CDR3: TGTGCCAGCAGCCCTTTTATCATCTACGAGCAGTACTTC. Full variable domain (remainder filled in from reference TRBV5-5 and TRBJ2-7): DAGVTQSPTHLIKTRGQQVTLRCSPISGHKSVSWYQQVLGQGPQFIFQYYEKEERGRGNFPDRFSARQFPNYSSELNVNALLLGDSALYLCASSPFIIYEQYFGPGTRLTVT.

The V and J genes are TRBV25-1 and TRBJ2-7; TRBD2 might be the D (6 bases). This CDR3 is built from 14 residues. V shed 4 bases and J shed 4 bases, with 14 bases lying between them. CDR1 is MGHDK and CDR2 is SYGVNS in the germline V gene. In DNA form, the CDR3 reads TGTGCCAGCAGTGGAGGCGGGACTTATTACGAGCAGTACTTC. Its translation is CASSGGGTYYEQYF.

The rearrangement joins TRBV6-6 to TRBJ2-1, with 7 bases matching TRBD1. Germline-derived CDR1 and CDR2 are MNHNY and SVGAGI (reference sequence). CDR3 size: 13 residues. With V trimmed by 4 bases and J by 7 bases, 4 bases remained unmatched. CDR3 DNA: TGTGCCAGCAGTTCGGGACAGAGGAATGAGCAGTTCTTC. The encoded protein is CASSSGQRNEQFF.

V gene TRBV27 combines with J gene TRBJ2-3; TRBD2 matches 7 bases. This CDR3 is 14 amino acids long. Germline V gives CDR1 MNHEY, CDR2 SMNVEV (reference sequence). The ends lost 1 base at V and 6 bases at J; junction bases unmatched: 4. Here the CDR3 DNA reads TGTGCCAGCAGTTTATTGGCGGGAGATGATACGCAGTATTTT. Protein sequence: CASSLLAGDDTQYF.

The chain couples TRBV4-1 to TRBJ1-1; D possibly corresponds to TRBD1 (5 bases). CDR3 length: 16 residues. Per the germline V gene, CDR1 is MGHRA and CDR2 is YSYEKL. V was cut by 0 bases and J by 4 bases, with 15 bases left in between. The DNA of the CDR3 is TGCGCCAGCAGCCAAGACCCCACCGGGAGGGGCACTGAAGCTTTCTTT. The encoded protein is CASSQDPTGRGTEAFF.

This chain links TRBV19 with TRBJ1-5; D is uncertain. The CDR3 has 15 amino acids. V was trimmed by 4 bases and J by 1 base, leaving 11 bases between them. Germline lookup yields CDR1 LNHDA and CDR2 SQIVND (reference sequence). The CDR3 protein is CASSTGEVSNQPQHF. The CDR3, as DNA: TGTGCCAGTAGTACCGGGGAGGTCAGCAATCAGCCCCAGCATTTT.

This clone was counted a single time. The CDR3 sequence: CASSEGDGYTF. The CDR3 DNA reads as TGTGCCAGTAGCGAGGGAGACGGCTACACCTTC. This chain connects TRBV19 to TRBJ1-2; D unclear. This CDR3 comprises 11 residues. Trimming stripped 6 bases from V and 8 bases from J, with 10 bases between. Germline V gene lookup returns CDR1 LNHDA and CDR2 SQIVND (reference sequence).

The chain joins TRBV21-1 to TRBJ2-7; the table's D call TRBD2 went unverified against the DNA. TRBV21-1 is classified as a pseudogene. The CDR3 is 11 amino acids. In DNA form, the CDR3 reads TGTGCCAGCAGGCCGGCGGTCGAGCAGTACTTC. Its translation: CASRPAVEQYF.

V gene TRBV30 combines with J gene TRBJ1-2, with 9 positions matching TRBD1. Germline V gives CDR1 GTSNPN, CDR2 SVGIG (reference sequence). Trimming at V came to 0 bases and at J to 9 bases, leaving 5 bases not matched to a gene. This CDR3 region has 13 residues. The DNA for the CDR3 is TGTGCCTGGAGTGTACAGGGGGCGGAGAGCTACACCTTC. This gives the protein CAWSVQGAESYTF.